These T cell receptor beta chains were read from a single sample in a study of tumor-infiltrating lymphocytes in primary liver carcinoma. Via MiXCR, TCRdb re-called the multiplex PCR reads, giving one row per CDR3 protein. The sample shows more than 75,000 distinct CDR3 sequences, 72% of them seen only once. Sequenced material: liver tumor tissue from sampling region 1. The origin of the receptors is a man aged 40-50 years with primary liver carcinoma and hepatitis B virus infection. Both conserved end residues are part of each CDR3. The order of the fields is CDR3 DNA, CDR3 protein, CDR3 length, J gene, clone size, D gene, V gene. D genes are given only for firm matches. The listing skips clone size in some rows; elsewhere it reads once, few, many or a size class.

TGTGCCAGCGGACTCCATGGGATCCTAAACGAGCAGTACTTC | CASGLHGILNEQYF | 14 | TRBJ2-7 | . | . | TRBV6-1
TGTGCCAGCAGTTTGGGACAGTTCTATGGCTACTCCTTC | CASSLGQFYGYSF | 13 | TRBJ1-2 | . | TRBD1 | TRBV5-5
TGTGCCAGCAGCCTCCGAAGGGGCGAGACCGGGGTAAGAAGCACCGGGGAGCTGTTTTTT | CASSLRRGETGVRSTGELFF | 20 | TRBJ2-2 | . | . | TRBV7-8
TGCGCCAGCAGCGCTTGGGACAGGGCTGGGTCTAGAAACACCATATATTTT | CASSAWDRAGSRNTIYF | 17 | TRBJ1-3 | . | TRBD1 | TRBV5-4
TGCGCCAGCAACCAATTCCCGACATCGGAGGGGGGCTATGGCTACACATTC | CASNQFPTSEGGYGYTF | 17 | TRBJ1-2 | . | . | TRBV4-1
TGTGCCAGCAGCGGAGGGACTAGCGGGAGCTCCTACAATGGGCAGTTCTTC | CASSGGTSGSSYNGQFF | 17 | TRBJ2-1 | . | TRBD2 | TRBV11-2
TGCGTCAGCAGCCTAGAAGAGGACAGCCAAGAGACCCAGTACTTC | CVSSLEEDSQETQYF | 15 | TRBJ2-5 | . | . | TRBV4-1
TGTGCCAGCAGCCAATCGAGGGCGGCCAACACCGGGGGGCTGTTCTTT | CASSQSRAANTGGLFF | 16 | TRBJ2-2 | . | . | TRBV14
TGTGCCAGTAACTTTCGCCCCCAGGGCGGCGAGCAGTACTTC | CASNFRPQGGEQYF | 14 | TRBJ2-7 | once | . | TRBV7-8
TGCGCCAGTAGCCAAGATCTCAGGGAAGGGGGGAGGTCTGGAAACACCATATATTTT | CASSQDLREGGRSGNTIYF | 19 | TRBJ1-3 | . | . | TRBV4-1
TGTGCCAGCAGCCCACGGGACACCCCCTACGAGCAGCACTTC | CASSPRDTPYEQHF | 14 | TRBJ2-7 | . | . | TRBV11-2
TGTGCCAGCAGCATATCTGTGGGAGTATTCTACGAGCAGTACTTC | CASSISVGVFYEQYF | 15 | TRBJ2-7 | . | . | TRBV11-2
TGCAGGGTGTTGAGCCGACTAGCGACTTACAATGAGCAGTTCTTC | CRVLSRLATYNEQFF | 15 | TRBJ2-1 | . | TRBD2 | TRBV29-1
TGTGCCAGGAGCCGGATGGGGGGACGGGGGTTCGGCAATGAAGCTTTCTTT | CARSRMGGRGFGNEAFF | 17 | TRBJ1-1 | . | . | TRBV11-2
TGCGGCGTCGAGGCGGGGGGTAAGACCCAGTACTTC | CGVEAGGKTQYF | 12 | TRBJ2-5 | once | TRBD2 | TRBV29-1
TGCAGCGTTGGAGACAGTGGAAACAACATATATTTT | CSVGDSGNNIYF | 12 | TRBJ1-3 | . | . | TRBV29-1
TGTGCCAGCAGTGAGGACAGAGGGAACATTGAAGCTTTCTTT | CASSEDRGNIEAFF | 14 | TRBJ1-1 | . | . | TRBV10-3
TGTGCCAGCGAGGGTCTGGATCAGCCCCAGCATTTT | CASEGLDQPQHF | 12 | TRBJ1-5 | many | . | TRBV7-9